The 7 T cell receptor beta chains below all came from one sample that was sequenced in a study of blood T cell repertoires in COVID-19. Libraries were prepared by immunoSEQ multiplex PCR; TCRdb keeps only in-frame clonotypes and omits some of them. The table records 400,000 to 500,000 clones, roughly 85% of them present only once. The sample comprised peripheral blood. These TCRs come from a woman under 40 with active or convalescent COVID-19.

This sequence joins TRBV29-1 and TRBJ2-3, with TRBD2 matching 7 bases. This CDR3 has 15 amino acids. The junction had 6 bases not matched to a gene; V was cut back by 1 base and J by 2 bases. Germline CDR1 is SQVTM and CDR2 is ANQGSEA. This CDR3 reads CSVEGGSGLTDTQYF. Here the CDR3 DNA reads TGCAGCGTTGAAGGCGGTAGCGGGCTCACAGATACGCAGTATTTT.

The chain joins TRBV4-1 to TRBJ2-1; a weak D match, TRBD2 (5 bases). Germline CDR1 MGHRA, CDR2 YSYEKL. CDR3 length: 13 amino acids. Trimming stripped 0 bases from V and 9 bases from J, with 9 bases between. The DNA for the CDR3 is TGCGCCAGCAGCCAAGATCTGGCGGGTGAGCAGTTCTTC. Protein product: CASSQDLAGEQFF.

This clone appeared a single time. The CDR3 DNA sequence: TGTGCCAGCAGCCCCCGTCTTATTGCGGGGGGGCCGGTTACCCTGTTCTTC. As protein: CASSPRLIAGGPVTLFF. This sequence joins TRBV13 and TRBJ2-1, with 9 bases aligning to TRBD2. Trimming cost V 5 bases and J 15 bases; bases outside gene matches: 23. Germline V gene sequence: CDR1 PRHDT, CDR2 FYEKMQ (reference sequence). The CDR3 consists of 17 residues.

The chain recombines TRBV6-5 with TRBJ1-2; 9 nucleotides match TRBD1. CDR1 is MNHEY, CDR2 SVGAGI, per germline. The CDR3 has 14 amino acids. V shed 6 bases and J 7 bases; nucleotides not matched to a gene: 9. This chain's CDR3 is CASRLTGGASGYTF. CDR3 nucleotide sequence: TGTGCCAGCAGACTAACAGGGGGCGCGTCTGGCTACACCTTC.

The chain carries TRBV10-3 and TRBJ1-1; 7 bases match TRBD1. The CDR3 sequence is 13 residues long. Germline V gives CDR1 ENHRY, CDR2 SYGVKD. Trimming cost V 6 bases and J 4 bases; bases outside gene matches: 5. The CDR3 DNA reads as TGTGCCATCAGAGAGACAGGGAGCACTGAAGCTTTCTTT. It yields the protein CAIRETGSTEAFF.

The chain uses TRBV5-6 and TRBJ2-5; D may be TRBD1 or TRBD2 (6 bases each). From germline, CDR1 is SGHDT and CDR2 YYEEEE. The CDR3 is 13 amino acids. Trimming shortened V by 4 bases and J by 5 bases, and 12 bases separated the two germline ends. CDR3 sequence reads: CASSVGGSETQYF. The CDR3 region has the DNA TGTGCCAGCAGCGTGGGGGGCTCGGAGACCCAGTACTTC. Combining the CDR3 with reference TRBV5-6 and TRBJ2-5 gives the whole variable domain DAGVTQSPTHLIKTRGQQVTLRCSPKSGHDTVSWYQQALGQGPQFIFQYYEEEERQRGNFPDRFSGHQFPNYSSELNVNALLLGDSALYLCASSVGGSETQYFGPGTRLLVL.

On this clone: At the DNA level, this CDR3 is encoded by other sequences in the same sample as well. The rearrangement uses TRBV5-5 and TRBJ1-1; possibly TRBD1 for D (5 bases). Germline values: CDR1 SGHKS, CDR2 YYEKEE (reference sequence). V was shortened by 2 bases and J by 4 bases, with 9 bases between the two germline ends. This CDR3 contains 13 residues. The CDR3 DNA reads TGTGCCAGCAGCTTTACAGGTTCCACTGAAGCTTTCTTT. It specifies CASSFTGSTEAFF.